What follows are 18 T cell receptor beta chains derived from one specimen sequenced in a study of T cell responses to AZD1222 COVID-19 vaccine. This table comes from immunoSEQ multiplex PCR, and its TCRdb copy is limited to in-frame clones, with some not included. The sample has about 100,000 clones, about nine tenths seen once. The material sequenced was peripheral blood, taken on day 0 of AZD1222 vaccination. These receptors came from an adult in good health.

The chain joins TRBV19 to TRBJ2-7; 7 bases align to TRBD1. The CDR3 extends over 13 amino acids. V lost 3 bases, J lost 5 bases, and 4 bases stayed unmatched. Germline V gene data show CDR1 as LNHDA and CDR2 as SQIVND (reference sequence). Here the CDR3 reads CASSITGDDEQYF. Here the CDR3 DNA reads TGTGCCAGTAGTATCACAGGGGACGACGAGCAGTACTTC.

The CDR3 is CASSLAGNRILFF. The CDR3 bases are TGTGCCAGCAGCTTGGCCGGGAACAGGATACTGTTTTTT. The chain uses TRBV5-6 and TRBJ1-4; D is possibly TRBD1 (5 bases). The CDR3 loop spans 13 amino acids. In germline, CDR1 is SGHDT, CDR2 YYEEEE. V was cut by 0 bases and J by 13 bases, with 13 bases left in between.

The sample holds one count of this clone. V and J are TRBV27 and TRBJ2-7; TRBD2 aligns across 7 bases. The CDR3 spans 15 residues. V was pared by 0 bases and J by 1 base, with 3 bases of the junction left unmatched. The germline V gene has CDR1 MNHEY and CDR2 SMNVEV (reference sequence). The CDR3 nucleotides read TGTGCCAGCAGTTTATCCTGGGGGGGGTCCTACGAGCAGTACTTC. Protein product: CASSLSWGGSYEQYF.

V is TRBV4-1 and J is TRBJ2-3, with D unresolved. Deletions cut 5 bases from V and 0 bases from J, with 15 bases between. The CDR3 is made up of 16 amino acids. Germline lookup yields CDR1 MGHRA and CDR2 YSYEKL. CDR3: CASSGIGFLSTDTQYF. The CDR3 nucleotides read TGCGCCAGCAGCGGTATTGGGTTTCTTAGCACAGATACGCAGTATTTT.

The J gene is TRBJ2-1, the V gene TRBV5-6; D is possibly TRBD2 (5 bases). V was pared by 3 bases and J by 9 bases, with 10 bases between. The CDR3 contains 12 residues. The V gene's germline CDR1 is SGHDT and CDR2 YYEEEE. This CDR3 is CASSSSEGEQFF. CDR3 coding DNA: TGTGCCAGCAGCTCCTCAGAGGGTGAGCAGTTCTTC.

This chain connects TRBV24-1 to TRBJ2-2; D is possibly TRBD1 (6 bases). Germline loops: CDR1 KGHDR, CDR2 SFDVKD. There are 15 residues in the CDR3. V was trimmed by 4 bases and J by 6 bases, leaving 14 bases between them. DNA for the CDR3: TGTGCCACCAGTGACTCGGGGCCAGGGGCCGGGGAGCTGTTTTTT. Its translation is CATSDSGPGAGELFF.

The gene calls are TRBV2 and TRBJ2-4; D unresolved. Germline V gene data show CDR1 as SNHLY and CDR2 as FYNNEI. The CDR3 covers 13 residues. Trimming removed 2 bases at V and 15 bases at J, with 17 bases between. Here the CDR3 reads CASSERQDTFRYF. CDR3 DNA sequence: TGTGCCAGCAGTGAAAGGCAGGATACATTTCGGTACTTC.

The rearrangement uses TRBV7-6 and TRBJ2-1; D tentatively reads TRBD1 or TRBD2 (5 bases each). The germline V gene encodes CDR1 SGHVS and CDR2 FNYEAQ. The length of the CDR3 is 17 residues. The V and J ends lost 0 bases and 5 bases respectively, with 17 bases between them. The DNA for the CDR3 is TGTGCCAGCAGCTTAGCGCACCTAGGGGCCGGGGACAATGAGCAGTTCTTC. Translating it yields CASSLAHLGAGDNEQFF.

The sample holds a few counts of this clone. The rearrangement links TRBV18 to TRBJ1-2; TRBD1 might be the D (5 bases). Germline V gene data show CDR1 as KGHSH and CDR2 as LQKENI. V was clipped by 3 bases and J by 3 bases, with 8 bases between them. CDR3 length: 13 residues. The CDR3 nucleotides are TGTGCCAGCTCACCCGGGGGGGACTATGGCTACACCTTC. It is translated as CASSPGGDYGYTF.

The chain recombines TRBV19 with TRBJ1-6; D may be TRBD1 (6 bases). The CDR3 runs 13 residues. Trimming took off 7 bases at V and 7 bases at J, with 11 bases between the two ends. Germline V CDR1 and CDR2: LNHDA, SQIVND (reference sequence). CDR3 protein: CASKTGMNSPLHF. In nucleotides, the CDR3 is TGTGCCAGTAAAACAGGGATGAATTCACCCCTCCACTTT.

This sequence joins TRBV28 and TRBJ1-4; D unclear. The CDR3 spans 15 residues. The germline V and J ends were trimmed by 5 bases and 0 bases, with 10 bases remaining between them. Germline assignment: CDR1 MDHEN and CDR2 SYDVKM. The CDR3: CASSPLGSTNEKLFF. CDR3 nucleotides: TGTGCCAGCAGTCCCCTGGGCTCAACTAATGAAAAACTGTTTTTT. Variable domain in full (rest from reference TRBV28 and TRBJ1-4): DVKVTQSSRYLVKRTGEKVFLECVQDMDHENMFWYRQDPGLGLRLIYFSYDVKMKEKGDIPEGYSVSREKKERFSLILESASTNQTSMYLCASSPLGSTNEKLFFGSGTQLSVL.

The CDR3 nucleotides read TGTGCCACCAGCACAGGCAGGGGATTAGGCGGGGAGCTGTTTTTT. It specifies CATSTGRGLGGELFF. The chain employs TRBV15 and TRBJ2-2, with a weak D call TRBD1 (6 bases). The CDR3 contains 15 residues. Deletions cut 4 bases from V and 7 bases from J, with 16 bases between. Germline loops: CDR1 LNHNV, CDR2 YYDKDF (reference sequence).

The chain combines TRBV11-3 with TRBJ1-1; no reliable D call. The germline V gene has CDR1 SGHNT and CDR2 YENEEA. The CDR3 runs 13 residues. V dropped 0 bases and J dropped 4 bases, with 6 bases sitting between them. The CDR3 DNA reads TGTGCCAGCAGCTTAGAGGGGAGCACTGAAGCTTTCTTT. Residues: CASSLEGSTEAFF.

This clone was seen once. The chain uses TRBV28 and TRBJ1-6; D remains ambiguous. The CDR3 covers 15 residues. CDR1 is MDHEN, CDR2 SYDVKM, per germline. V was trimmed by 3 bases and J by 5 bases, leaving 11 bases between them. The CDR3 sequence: CASSFVQTHNSPLHF. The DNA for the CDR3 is TGTGCCAGCAGTTTTGTACAGACCCATAATTCACCCCTCCACTTT.

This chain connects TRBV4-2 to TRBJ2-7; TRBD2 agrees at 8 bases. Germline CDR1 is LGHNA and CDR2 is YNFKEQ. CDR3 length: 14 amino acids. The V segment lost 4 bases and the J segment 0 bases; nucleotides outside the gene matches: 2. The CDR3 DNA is TGTGCCAGCAGCCTCGGGGGGGACTCCTACGAGCAGTACTTC. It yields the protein CASSLGGDSYEQYF.

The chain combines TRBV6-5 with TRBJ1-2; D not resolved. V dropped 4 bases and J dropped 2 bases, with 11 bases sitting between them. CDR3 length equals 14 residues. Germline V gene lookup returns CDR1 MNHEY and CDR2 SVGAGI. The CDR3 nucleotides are TGTGCCAGCAGTTCGGACGGGTCGAACTATGGCTACACCTTC. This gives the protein CASSSDGSNYGYTF.

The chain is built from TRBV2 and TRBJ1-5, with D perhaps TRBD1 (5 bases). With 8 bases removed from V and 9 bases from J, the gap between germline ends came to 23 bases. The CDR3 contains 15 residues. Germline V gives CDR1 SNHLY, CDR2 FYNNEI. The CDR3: CASGTDQGVGRPQHF. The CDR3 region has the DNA TGTGCCAGCGGGACGGACCAGGGAGTGGGGCGGCCCCAGCATTTT. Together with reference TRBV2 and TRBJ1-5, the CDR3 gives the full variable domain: EPEVTQTPSHQVTQMGQEVILRCVPISNHLYFYWYRQILGQKVEFLVSFYNNEISEKSEIFDDQFSVERPDGSNFTLKIRSTKLEDSAMYFCASGTDQGVGRPQHFGDGTRLSIL.

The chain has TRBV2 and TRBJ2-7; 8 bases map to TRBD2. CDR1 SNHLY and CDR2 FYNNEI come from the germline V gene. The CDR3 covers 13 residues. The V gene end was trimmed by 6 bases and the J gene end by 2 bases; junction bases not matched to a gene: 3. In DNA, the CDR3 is TGTGCCAGCAGAATAGCGGGGCCCTACGAGCAGTACTTC. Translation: CASRIAGPYEQYF.